The 18 T cell receptor beta chains presented below share a single source sample, sequenced in a study of cytomegalovirus exposure and HLA in healthy donors. Measured with immunoSEQ multiplex PCR; TCRdb has only the in-frame clones, and not every one. Of 140,000 to 150,000 clones listed, approximately 90% are singletons. The sample was PBMCs. Receptors originate from a man in his late teens or twenties in good health and CMV-seronegative.

The V and J genes are TRBV5-8 and TRBJ2-7, with 8 bases that match TRBD1. The ends lost 5 bases at V and 7 bases at J; junction bases unmatched: 11. CDR1 is SGHTS, CDR2 YDEGEE, per germline. This CDR3 region has 14 residues. The CDR3: CASRLTDRVKEQYF. CDR3 in DNA: TGTGCCAGCAGGCTCACGGACAGGGTTAAAGAGCAGTACTTC.

This rearrangement joins TRBV7-9 to TRBJ2-5, with D tentatively TRBD2 (6 bases). There are 14 residues in the CDR3. With 4 bases removed from V and 5 bases from J, the gap between germline ends came to 14 bases. Germline values: CDR1 SEHNR, CDR2 FQNEAQ (reference sequence). The CDR3 region is CASSSFAGTETQYF. CDR3 bases: TGTGCCAGCAGCTCGTTCGCGGGGACGGAGACCCAGTACTTC.

The J gene is TRBJ2-3, the V gene TRBV7-3; D remains ambiguous. Germline CDR1 reads SGHTA; CDR2 reads FQGTGA. The CDR3 is 16 residues long. Trimming removed 0 bases at V and 2 bases at J, with 12 bases between. In DNA, the CDR3 is TGTGCCAGCAGCTTAACTAGAGACTTCGACACAGATACGCAGTATTTT. It is translated as CASSLTRDFDTDTQYF.

A few counts support this clone. V usage is TRBV6-4 and J usage is TRBJ2-1, with D tentatively TRBD2 (6 bases). The CDR3 has 16 residues. The germline V gene has CDR1 MRHNA and CDR2 SNTAGT. V was cut by 8 bases and J by 5 bases, with 22 bases left in between. The CDR3 protein is CASSDQAGTSHNEQFF. CDR3 DNA: TGTGCCAGCTCGGACCAGGCGGGAACATCACACAATGAGCAGTTCTTC.

The rearrangement joins TRBV4-1 to TRBJ1-6; 9 bases fit TRBD1. Germline V gene data show CDR1 as MGHRA and CDR2 as YSYEKL. J gave up 0 bases and V 2 bases, and 14 bases lay outside the gene matches. This CDR3 contains 21 residues. The chain's CDR3 is CASSQSPLGQGRSSYNSPLHF. CDR3 sequence (DNA): TGCGCCAGCAGCCAATCCCCGCTCGGACAGGGGAGGAGCTCCTATAATTCACCCCTCCACTTT.

CDR3 loop: CAARQSSGNTIYF. The CDR3 coding sequence is TGTGCCGCCAGACAGAGCTCTGGAAACACCATATATTTT. The chain uses TRBV6-1 and TRBJ1-3, with TRBD1 as a possible D gene (5 bases). V dropped 11 bases and J dropped 0 bases, with 11 bases sitting between them. CDR3 size: 13 residues. Germline CDR1 and CDR2: MNHNS and SASEGT.

The chain employs TRBV6-4 and TRBJ1-1; no clear D. The CDR3 loop spans 14 amino acids. Germline CDR1 reads MRHNA; CDR2 reads SNTAGT. V lost 2 bases to trimming and J lost 3 bases, with 10 bases between them. CDR3 amino acids: CASSDGRLYTEAFF. The CDR3 nucleotides read TGTGCCAGCAGTGACGGGAGGTTGTACACTGAAGCTTTCTTT.

The V and J genes are TRBV27 and TRBJ1-4, with D perhaps matching TRBD1 (5 bases). This CDR3 spans 14 amino acids. Trimming shortened V by 0 bases and J by 8 bases, and 10 bases separated the two germline ends. Germline lookup yields CDR1 MNHEY and CDR2 SMNVEV (reference sequence). CDR3 region: CASSLSRVSEKLFF. The CDR3 coding sequence is TGTGCCAGCAGTTTATCCAGGGTTTCCGAAAAACTGTTTTTT.

The J gene is TRBJ2-5, the V gene TRBV7-2; 8 nucleotides align to TRBD1. The CDR3 is made up of 15 amino acids. V gave up 2 bases and J gave up 5 bases; unmatched junction bases: 7. The germline CDR1 and CDR2 sequences are SGHTA and FQGNSA. The CDR3 DNA follows: TGTGCCAGCAGCTTAAACGCACAGGGGGGTGAGACCCAGTACTTC. Protein product: CASSLNAQGGETQYF.

The gene calls are TRBV7-8 and TRBJ2-3; the match to TRBD2 covers 12 bases. This CDR3 has 14 residues. V shed 5 bases and J 5 bases; nucleotides not matched to a gene: 2. Looked up from germline, CDR1 is SGHVS and CDR2 is FQNEAQ. CDR3 nucleotide sequence: TGTGCCAGCAGCCTGGGACTAGCGGGAGATACGCAGTATTTT. Encoded protein: CASSLGLAGDTQYF.

The chain joins TRBV27 to TRBJ1-1; D gene unclear. The ends were cut back, 7 bases at V and 2 bases at J, with 14 bases in the middle. Looked up from germline, CDR1 is MNHEY and CDR2 is SMNVEV (reference sequence). The length of the CDR3 is 14 residues. The CDR3 region is CASKLLIINTEAFF. DNA of the CDR3: TGTGCCAGCAAACTCCTCATAATTAACACTGAAGCTTTCTTT.

The V call is TRBV6-1, the J call TRBJ1-4; D is unresolved. CDR3 length equals 15 residues. Germline values: CDR1 MNHNS, CDR2 SASEGT. Trimming took 0 bases from V and 2 from J, leaving 7 bases between them. CDR3 sequence: CASSEAGRTNEKLFF. The CDR3 bases are TGTGCCAGCAGTGAAGCCGGGAGGACTAATGAAAAACTGTTTTTT.

This chain uses TRBV30 with TRBJ1-6; D is possibly TRBD1 (6 bases). Trimming left V 3 bases short and J 4 bases short, with 10 bases between. The CDR3 has 14 amino acids. Germline CDR1 GTSNPN, CDR2 SVGIG (reference sequence). CDR3 amino acids: CAWSRDNYNSPLHF. The CDR3 DNA reads TGTGCCTGGAGCCGGGACAATTATAATTCACCCCTCCACTTT.

The CDR3 DNA follows: TGTGCCAGCAGTTCCTTGGGACAGGTAACCGCGTACGAGCAGTACTTC. Residues: CASSSLGQVTAYEQYF. This chain connects TRBV27 to TRBJ2-7; 8 bases align to TRBD1. CDR3 length: 16 amino acids. Germline CDR1 is MNHEY and CDR2 is SMNVEV (reference sequence). V was clipped by 4 bases and J by 4 bases; unmatched bases: 12.

The V and J genes are TRBV9 and TRBJ2-7; possible D gene TRBD1, 6 bases. The germline CDR1 and CDR2 sequences are SGDLS and YYNGEE. CDR3 size: 14 residues. Trimming left V 0 bases short and J 2 bases short, with 9 bases between. The CDR3 DNA sequence: TGTGCCAGCAGCGTAGGGACAGCCCCCTACGAGCAGTACTTC. Translation gives CASSVGTAPYEQYF.

V is TRBV5-8 and J is TRBJ2-1; weak D call: TRBD2 (5 bases). This CDR3 contains 15 residues. CDR1 and CDR2 (germline): SGHTS, YDEGEE. Trimming pared 0 bases from V and 7 bases from J, leaving 14 bases between. This CDR3 reads CASSLASGSWNEQFF. The CDR3 nucleotides read TGTGCCAGCAGCTTGGCTTCGGGATCGTGGAATGAGCAGTTCTTC.

The chain links TRBV10-2 to TRBJ2-3; 10 bases are a match to TRBD2. V dropped 8 bases and J dropped 2; count of bases not matched to a gene: 7. This CDR3 is 15 amino acids long. Germline CDR1 and CDR2: WSHSY and SAAADI. CDR3 sequence: CASGFGLAVTDTQYF. The CDR3 DNA follows: TGCGCCAGCGGCTTCGGACTAGCGGTCACAGATACGCAGTATTTT.

This clone was counted a few times. This sequence joins TRBV5-1 and TRBJ1-1; TRBD1 aligns across 8 bases. The ends lost 6 bases at V and 3 bases at J; junction bases unmatched: 13. This CDR3 has 16 residues. Germline V gene lookup returns CDR1 SGHRS and CDR2 YFSETQ. The CDR3 reads CASNGQGSGADTEAFF. CDR3 bases: TGCGCCAGCAACGGACAGGGATCGGGGGCGGACACTGAAGCTTTCTTT.